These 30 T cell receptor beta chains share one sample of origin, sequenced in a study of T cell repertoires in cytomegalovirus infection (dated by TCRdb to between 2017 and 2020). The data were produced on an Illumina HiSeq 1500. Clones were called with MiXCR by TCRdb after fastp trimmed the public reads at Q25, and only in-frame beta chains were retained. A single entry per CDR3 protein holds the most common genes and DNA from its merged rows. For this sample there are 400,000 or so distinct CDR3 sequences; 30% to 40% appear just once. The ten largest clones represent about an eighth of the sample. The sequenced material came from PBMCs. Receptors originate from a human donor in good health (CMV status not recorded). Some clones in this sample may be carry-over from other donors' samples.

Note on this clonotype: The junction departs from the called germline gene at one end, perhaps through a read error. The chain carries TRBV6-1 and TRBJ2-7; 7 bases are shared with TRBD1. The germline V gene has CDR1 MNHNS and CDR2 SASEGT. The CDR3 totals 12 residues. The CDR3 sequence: CASRRDSHEQYF. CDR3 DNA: TGTGCAAGCAGACGGGACAGCCACGAGCAGTACTTC.

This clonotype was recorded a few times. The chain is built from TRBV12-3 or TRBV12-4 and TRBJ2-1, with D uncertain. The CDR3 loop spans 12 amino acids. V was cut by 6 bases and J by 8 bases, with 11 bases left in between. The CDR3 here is CASRPVGYEQFF. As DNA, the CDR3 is TGTGCCAGCAGACCCGTCGGCTATGAGCAGTTCTTC.

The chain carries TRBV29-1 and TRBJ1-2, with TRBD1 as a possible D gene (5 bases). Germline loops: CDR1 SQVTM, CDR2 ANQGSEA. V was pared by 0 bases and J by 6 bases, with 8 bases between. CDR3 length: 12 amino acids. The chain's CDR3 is CSVEEGEDGYTF. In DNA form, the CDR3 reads TGCAGCGTTGAAGAGGGGGAGGATGGCTACACCTTC.

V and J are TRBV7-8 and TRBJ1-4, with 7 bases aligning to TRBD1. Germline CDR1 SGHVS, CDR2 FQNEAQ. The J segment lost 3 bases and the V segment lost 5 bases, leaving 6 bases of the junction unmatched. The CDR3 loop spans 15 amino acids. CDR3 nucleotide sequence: TGTGCCAGCAGCCCGGGGGACAGTCCTAATGAAAAACTGTTTTTT. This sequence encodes CASSPGDSPNEKLFF.

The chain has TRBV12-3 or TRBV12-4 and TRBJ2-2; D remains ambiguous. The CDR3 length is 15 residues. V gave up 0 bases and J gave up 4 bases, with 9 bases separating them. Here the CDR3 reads CASSLAIRPTGELFF. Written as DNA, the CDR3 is TGTGCCAGCAGTTTAGCCATCAGACCCACCGGGGAGCTGTTTTTT.

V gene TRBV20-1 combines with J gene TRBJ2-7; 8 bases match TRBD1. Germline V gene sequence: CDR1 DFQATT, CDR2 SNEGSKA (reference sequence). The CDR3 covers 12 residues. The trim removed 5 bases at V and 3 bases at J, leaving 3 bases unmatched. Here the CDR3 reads CSAWTGSYEQYF. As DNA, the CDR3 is TGCAGTGCTTGGACAGGGAGCTACGAGCAGTACTTC.

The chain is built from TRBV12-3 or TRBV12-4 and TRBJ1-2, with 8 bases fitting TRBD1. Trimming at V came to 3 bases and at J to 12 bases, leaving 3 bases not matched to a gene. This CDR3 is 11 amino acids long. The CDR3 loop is CASSLAGGHTF. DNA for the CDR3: TGTGCCAGCAGTTTGGCAGGGGGCCACACCTTC.

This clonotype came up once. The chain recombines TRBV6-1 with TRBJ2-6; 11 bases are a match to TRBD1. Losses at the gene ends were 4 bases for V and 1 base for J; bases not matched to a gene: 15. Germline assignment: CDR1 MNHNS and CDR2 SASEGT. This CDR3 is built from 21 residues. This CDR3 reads CASSARAGTGGGNSGANVLTF. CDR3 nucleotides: TGTGCCAGCAGTGCTAGAGCCGGGACAGGGGGTGGGAATTCTGGGGCCAACGTCCTGACTTTC.

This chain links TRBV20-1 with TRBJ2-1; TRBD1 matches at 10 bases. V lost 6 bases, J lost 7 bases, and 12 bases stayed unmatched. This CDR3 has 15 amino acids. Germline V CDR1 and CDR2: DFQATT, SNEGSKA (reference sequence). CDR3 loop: CSAPQTGGKRNEQFF. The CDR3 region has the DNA TGCAGTGCGCCTCAGACAGGGGGCAAAAGGAATGAGCAGTTCTTC.

The CDR3 DNA follows: TGTGCCAGTAGTATCTACGGACAGGGGGGTTACAATGAGCAGTTCTTC. It codes for CASSIYGQGGYNEQFF. The chain carries TRBV19 and TRBJ2-1, with 10 positions matching TRBD1. Germline V gives CDR1 LNHDA, CDR2 SQIVND (reference sequence). V shed 3 bases, J shed 4 bases, and the junction held 6 bases outside the gene matches. This CDR3 spans 16 amino acids. Variable domain in full (rest from reference TRBV19 and TRBJ2-1): DGGITQSPKYLFRKEGQNVTLSCEQNLNHDAMYWYRQDPGQGLRLIYYSQIVNDFQKGDIAEGYSVSREKKESFPLTVTSAQKNPTAFYLCASSIYGQGGYNEQFFGPGTRLTVL.

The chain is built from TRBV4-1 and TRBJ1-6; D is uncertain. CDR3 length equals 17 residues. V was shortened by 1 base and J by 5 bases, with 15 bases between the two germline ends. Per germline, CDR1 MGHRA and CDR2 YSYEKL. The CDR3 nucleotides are TGCGCCAGCAGCCAAGGGACGGGGATTAGGAATAATTCACCCCTCCACTTT. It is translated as CASSQGTGIRNNSPLHF.

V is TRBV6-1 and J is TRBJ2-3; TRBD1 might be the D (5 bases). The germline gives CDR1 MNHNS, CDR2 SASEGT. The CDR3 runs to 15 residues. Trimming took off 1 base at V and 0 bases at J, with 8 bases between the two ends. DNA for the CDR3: TGTGCCAGCAGTGAAGTGTGGGGCAGCACAGATACGCAGTATTTT. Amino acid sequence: CASSEVWGSTDTQYF.

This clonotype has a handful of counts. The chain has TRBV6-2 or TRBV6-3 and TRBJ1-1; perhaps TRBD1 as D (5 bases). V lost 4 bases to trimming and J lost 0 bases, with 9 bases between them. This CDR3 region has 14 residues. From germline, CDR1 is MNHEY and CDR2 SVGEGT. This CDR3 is CASSWQGMNTEAFF. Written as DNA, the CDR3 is TGTGCCAGCAGTTGGCAGGGAATGAACACTGAAGCTTTCTTT.

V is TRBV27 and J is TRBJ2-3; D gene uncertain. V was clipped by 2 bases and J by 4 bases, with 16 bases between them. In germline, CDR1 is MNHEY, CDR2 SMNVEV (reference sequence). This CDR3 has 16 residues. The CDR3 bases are TGTGCCAGCAGTTTAGCTCCTCGGGCCCCACCAGATACGCAGTATTTT. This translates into CASSLAPRAPPDTQYF.

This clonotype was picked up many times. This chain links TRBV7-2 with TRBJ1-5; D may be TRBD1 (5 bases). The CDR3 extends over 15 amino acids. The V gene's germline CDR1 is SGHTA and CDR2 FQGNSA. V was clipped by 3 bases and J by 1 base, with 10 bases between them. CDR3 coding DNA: TGTGCCAGCAGCTTGAGCCGGGACAGCAATCAGCCCCAGCATTTT. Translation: CASSLSRDSNQPQHF.

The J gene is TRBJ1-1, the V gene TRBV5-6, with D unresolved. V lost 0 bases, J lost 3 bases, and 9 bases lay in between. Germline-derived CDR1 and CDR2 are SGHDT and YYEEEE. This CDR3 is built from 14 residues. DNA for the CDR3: TGTGCCAGCAGCTTGGAACGGTGTGACACTGAAGCTTTCTTT. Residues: CASSLERCDTEAFF.

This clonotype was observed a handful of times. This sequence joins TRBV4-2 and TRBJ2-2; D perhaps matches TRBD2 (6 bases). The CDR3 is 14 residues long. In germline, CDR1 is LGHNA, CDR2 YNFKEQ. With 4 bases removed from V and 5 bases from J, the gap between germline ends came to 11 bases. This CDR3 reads CASSPRGWTGELFF. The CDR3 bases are TGTGCCAGCAGCCCCCGGGGGTGGACCGGGGAGCTGTTTTTT.

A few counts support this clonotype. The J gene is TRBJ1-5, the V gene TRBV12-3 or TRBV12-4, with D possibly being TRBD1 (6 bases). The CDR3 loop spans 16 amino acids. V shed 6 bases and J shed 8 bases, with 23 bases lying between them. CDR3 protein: CASSGGGRASVEPQHF. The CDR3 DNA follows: TGTGCCAGCAGCGGGGGGGGCAGGGCTAGCGTAGAGCCCCAGCATTTT.

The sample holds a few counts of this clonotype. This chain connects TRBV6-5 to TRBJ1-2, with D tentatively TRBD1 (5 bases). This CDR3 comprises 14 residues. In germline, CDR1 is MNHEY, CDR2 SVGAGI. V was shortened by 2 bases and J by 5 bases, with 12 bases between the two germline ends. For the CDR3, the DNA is TGTGCCAGCAGTTACCTCGGGGGTCCTTATGGCTACACCTTC. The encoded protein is CASSYLGGPYGYTF.

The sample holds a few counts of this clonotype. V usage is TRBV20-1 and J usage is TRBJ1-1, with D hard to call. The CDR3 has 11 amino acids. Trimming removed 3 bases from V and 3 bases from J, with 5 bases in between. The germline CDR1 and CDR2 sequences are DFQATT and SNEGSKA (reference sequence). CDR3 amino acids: CSARRDTEAFF. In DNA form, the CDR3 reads TGCAGTGCTAGGCGGGACACTGAAGCTTTCTTT.

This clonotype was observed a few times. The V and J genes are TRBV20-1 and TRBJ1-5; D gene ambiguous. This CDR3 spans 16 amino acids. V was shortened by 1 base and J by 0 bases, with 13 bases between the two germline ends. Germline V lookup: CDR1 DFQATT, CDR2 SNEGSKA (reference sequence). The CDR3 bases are TGCAGTGCTAGAGCTGGAGTAACCCATAGCAATCAGCCCCAGCATTTT. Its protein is CSARAGVTHSNQPQHF.

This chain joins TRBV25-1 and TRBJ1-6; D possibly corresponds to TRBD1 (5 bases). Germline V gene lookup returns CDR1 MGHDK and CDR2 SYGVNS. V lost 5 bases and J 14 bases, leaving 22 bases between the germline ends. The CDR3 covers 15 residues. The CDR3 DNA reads TGTGCCAGCAGTAACCGAATGGAAAAGGGGATCACCCTCCACTTT. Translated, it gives CASSNRMEKGITLHF.

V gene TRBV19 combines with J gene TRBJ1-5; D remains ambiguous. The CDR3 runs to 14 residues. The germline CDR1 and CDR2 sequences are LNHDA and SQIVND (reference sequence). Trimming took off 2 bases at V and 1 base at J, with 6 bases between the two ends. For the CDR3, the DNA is TGTGCCAGTAGTATACGCGGAAGCAATCAGCCCCAGCATTTT. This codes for CASSIRGSNQPQHF.

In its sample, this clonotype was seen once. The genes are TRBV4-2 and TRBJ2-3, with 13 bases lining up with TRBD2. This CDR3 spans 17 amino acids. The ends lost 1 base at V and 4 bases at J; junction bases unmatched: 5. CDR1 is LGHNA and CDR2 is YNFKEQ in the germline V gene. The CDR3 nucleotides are TGTGCCAGCAGCCAAGGCACTAGCGGGGGGGCCCCAGATACGCAGTATTTT. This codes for CASSQGTSGGAPDTQYF.

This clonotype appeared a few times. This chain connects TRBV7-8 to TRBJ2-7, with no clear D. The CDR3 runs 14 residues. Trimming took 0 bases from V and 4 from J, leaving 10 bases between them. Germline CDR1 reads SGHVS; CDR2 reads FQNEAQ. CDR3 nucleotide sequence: TGTGCCAGCAGCTTAGCGATGGGGTCGTACGAGCAGTACTTC. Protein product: CASSLAMGSYEQYF.

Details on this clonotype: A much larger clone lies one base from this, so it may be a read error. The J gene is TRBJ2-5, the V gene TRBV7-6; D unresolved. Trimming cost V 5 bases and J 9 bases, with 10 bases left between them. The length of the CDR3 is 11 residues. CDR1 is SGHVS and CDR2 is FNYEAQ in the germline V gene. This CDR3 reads CASSPVEAQYF. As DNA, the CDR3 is TGTGCCAGCAGCCCAGTTGAGGCCCAGTACTTC.

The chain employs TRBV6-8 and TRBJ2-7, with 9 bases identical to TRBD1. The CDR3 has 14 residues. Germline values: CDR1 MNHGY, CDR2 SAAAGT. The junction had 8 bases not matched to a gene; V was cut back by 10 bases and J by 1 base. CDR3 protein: CAIDQGQGSYEQYF. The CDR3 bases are TGTGCCATAGATCAGGGACAGGGATCCTACGAGCAGTACTTC.

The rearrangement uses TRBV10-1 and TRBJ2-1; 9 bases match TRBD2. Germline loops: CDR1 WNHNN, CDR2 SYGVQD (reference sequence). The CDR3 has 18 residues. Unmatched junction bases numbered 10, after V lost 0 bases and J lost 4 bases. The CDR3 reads CASSESASGMGGYNEQFF. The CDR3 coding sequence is TGCGCCAGCAGTGAGTCGGCTAGCGGGATGGGGGGGTACAATGAGCAGTTCTTC.

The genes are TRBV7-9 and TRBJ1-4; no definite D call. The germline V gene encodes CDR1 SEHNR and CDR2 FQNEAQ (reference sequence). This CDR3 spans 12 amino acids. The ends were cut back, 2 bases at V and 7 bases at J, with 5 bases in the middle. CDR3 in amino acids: CASSLIREKLFF. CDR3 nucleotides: TGTGCCAGCAGCTTAATCCGTGAAAAACTGTTTTTT.

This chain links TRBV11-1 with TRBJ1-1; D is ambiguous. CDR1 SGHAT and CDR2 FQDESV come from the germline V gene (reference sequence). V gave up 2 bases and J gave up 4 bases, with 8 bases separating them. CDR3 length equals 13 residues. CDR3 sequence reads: CASSLRRFTEAFF. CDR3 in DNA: TGTGCCAGCAGCTTAAGGCGGTTCACTGAAGCTTTCTTT.